The entry below gives a single T cell receptor beta chain sequence along with its context. Its antigen is not identified. Amplification targeted the TCR beta CDR3 regions, with RNA transcripts as the source material. HTBI primers were employed in first-round RT-PCR, then a second-round multiplex PCR followed. Each CDR3 protein gets one entry after TCRdb re-called the multiplex PCR reads with MiXCR. The sample holds 400,000 to 450,000 distinct CDR3 sequences; more than 20% are singletons and the top ten take roughly 3%. Germline V gene sequence: CDR1 DFQATT, CDR2 SNEGSKA (reference sequence). The CDR3 covers 15 residues. V shed 3 bases and J 2 bases; nucleotides not matched to a gene: 9. Other autoimmune disease, uncontrolled infection, pregnancy and lactation led to exclusion. These data belong to a study of Graves' ophthalmopathy and Graves' hyperthyroidism. About the research overall: Prior to any treatment, peripheral blood was collected at the time of initial diagnosis. General study findings and limits: Blood also harbored most expanded thyroid clonotypes above 0.001 frequency.

The sequencing sample was made of peripheral blood. The V and J genes are TRBV20-1 and TRBJ2-5; 7 bases fit TRBD1. The TCR sequence derives from a woman between 18 and 29 years old with stable Graves' hyperthyroidism. The CDR3 here is CSARPRQGPQETQYF. For the CDR3, the DNA is TGCAGTGCTAGGCCCAGACAGGGACCTCAAGAGACCCAGTACTTC.